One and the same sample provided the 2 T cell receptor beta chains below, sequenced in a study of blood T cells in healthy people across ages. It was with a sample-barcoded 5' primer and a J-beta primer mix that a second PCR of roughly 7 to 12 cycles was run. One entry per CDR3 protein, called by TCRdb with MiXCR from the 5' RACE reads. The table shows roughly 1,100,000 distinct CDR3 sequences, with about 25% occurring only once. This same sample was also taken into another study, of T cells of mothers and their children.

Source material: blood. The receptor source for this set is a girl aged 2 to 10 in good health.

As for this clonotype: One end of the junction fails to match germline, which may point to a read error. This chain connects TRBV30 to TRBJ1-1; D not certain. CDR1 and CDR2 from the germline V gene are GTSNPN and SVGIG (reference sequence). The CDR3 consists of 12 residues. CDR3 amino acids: CARSGVNTEAFF. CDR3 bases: TGTGCCCGGAGTGGAGTGAACACTGAAGCTTTCTTT.

CDR3 region: CASSFPWTGAGETQYF. The CDR3 nucleotides are TGTGCCAGCAGCTTCCCCTGGACAGGGGCTGGAGAGACCCAGTACTTC. The chain combines TRBV7-9 with TRBJ2-5, with 9 bases identical to TRBD1. Germline trimming cut 3 bases from V and 4 bases from J; bases unmatched to any gene: 9. In germline, CDR1 is SEHNR, CDR2 FQNEAQ (reference sequence). The CDR3 consists of 16 residues.